This T cell receptor beta chain is from a study of blood T cell repertoires in COVID-19. Study context: Both acute and convalescent COVID-19 samples were obtained from the United States, Italy and Spain. PBMCs, B-cell-depleted T cells, or T cells provided the cDNA or gDNA that made up the material.

Germline-derived CDR1 and CDR2 are SNHLY and FYNNEI. There are 15 residues in the CDR3. The trim removed 7 bases at V and 4 bases at J, leaving 6 bases unmatched. Original methodology: Researchers report that nucleated cell counts were estimated from reference gene primer amplification. This table comes from immunoSEQ multiplex PCR, and its TCRdb copy is limited to in-frame clones, with some not included. D and trimming were read from the DNA, whereas the V and J calls and clone size are those reported in that table. The profile shows approximately 40,000 clones, roughly 87% of them singletons. The sample comprised peripheral blood. The clonotype originates from a man in his 60s with acute or convalescent COVID-19. V is TRBV2 and J is TRBJ2-5; 13 bases agree with TRBD2. CDR3 bases: TGTGCCAGCACGGTCAGACTAGCGGGAGGAGAGACCCAGTACTTC. Its protein is CASTVRLAGGETQYF. Variable domain in full (rest from reference TRBV2 and TRBJ2-5): EPEVTQTPSHQVTQMGQEVILRCVPISNHLYFYWYRQILGQKVEFLVSFYNNEISEKSEIFDDQFSVERPDGSNFTLKIRSTKLEDSAMYFCASTVRLAGGETQYFGPGTRLLVL.